The 2 T cell receptor beta chains below were found in one sample sequenced in a study of T-cell reconstitution after alpha-beta-depleted transplantation in children (dated by TCRdb to the mid-2010s). The sample's treatment or condition, from its label and the paper: allogeneic hematopoietic cell transplantation with graft depleted of TCRalphabeta T cells and CD19 B cells. Library creation used PCR. TCRdb lists the instrument as Illumina HiSeq 2500. To normalize quantification of the TCRbeta repertoire, the TCR libraries were built with molecular barcoding that relied on unique molecular identifiers. TCRdb cleaned the public reads at Q25 with fastp, built clones with MiXCR and kept in-frame beta chains. Identical CDR3 protein sequences are pooled into one entry, listed with their most common genes and DNA. The sample contains roughly 200,000 distinct CDR3 sequences, about 11% of them found a single time. In total, the top ten clones hold about 28% of the sample.

The sequences come from PBMCs, collected before TCRalphabeta/CD19-depleted stem cell transplant. Source of these receptors: a child younger than two with acute myeloid leukemia, due to receive a stem cell transplant.

The V call is TRBV4-1, the J call TRBJ2-1, with D uncertain. This CDR3 has 15 amino acids. In germline, CDR1 is MGHRA, CDR2 YSYEKL. Trimming pared 0 bases from V and 4 bases from J, leaving 10 bases between. The CDR3 region is CASSQEETYYNEQFF. In DNA, the CDR3 is TGCGCCAGCAGCCAAGAAGAGACATATTACAATGAGCAGTTCTTC.

This clonotype was counted many times. Here the CDR3 reads CASSQDRRLAGGQNIQYF. CDR3 nucleotides: TGTGCCAGCAGCCAAGATAGGCGACTAGCGGGGGGGCAGAACATTCAGTACTTC. The V gene is TRBV3-1, the J gene TRBJ2-4; 14 bases are shared with TRBD2. CDR1 is LGHDT, CDR2 YNNKEL, per germline (reference sequence). With 0 bases clipped from V and 7 bases from J, the junction kept 8 bases outside the gene matches. The CDR3 is 18 amino acids.